This T cell receptor (beta chain) was identified during a study of shared clonotypes between healthy human individuals. The CDR3 has 15 amino acids. The V gene lost 0 bases and the J gene lost 4 bases, with 13 bases spanning the gap. CDR1 SGDLS and CDR2 YYNGEE come from the germline V gene. TCRdb's table, derived via immunoSEQ multiplex PCR, lists solely in-frame clones and lacks some. The table includes about 680,000 clones, around 90% detected once. The naive CD8 population came from CD45RO-negative cells selected for CCR7, without terminally differentiated effector memory CD45RA+ cells. V usage is TRBV9 and J usage is TRBJ2-5; D not resolved. The specimen was naive CD8+ T cells sorted from blood. The TCR was taken from a man aged 25-40 years in good health. Here the CDR3 reads CASSVGLGPGETQYF. CDR3 sequence (DNA): TGTGCCAGCAGCGTAGGATTAGGGCCCGGAGAGACCCAGTACTTC.